The entry below gives a single T cell receptor (beta chain) sequence along with its context. Antigen unknown. The entry originates in a study of T cell responses to AZD1222 COVID-19 vaccine. Study observations and caveats: Only a handful of AZD1222 recipients, more than five in all, had baseline seropositivity. Unmutated variant regions reportedly attract nearly half of all spike-specific TCRs.

CDR3 length: 15 amino acids. V lost 1 base to trimming and J lost 5 bases; unmatched junction nucleotides: 2. CDR1 is LGHDT, CDR2 YNNKEL, per germline (reference sequence). Using immunoSEQ multiplex PCR, the repertoire was profiled, and TCRdb retains in-frame clones only, with some absent. The data show approximately 200,000 clones, roughly nine tenths seen once. The rearrangement joins TRBV3-1 (or the pseudogene TRBV3-2) to TRBJ2-7, with 13 bases identical to TRBD2. The source is an adult who received the AZD1222 COVID-19 vaccine. This specimen consisted of peripheral blood, obtained 28 days after the second AZD1222 dose. The CDR3 coding sequence is TGTGCCAGCAGCCAAGGGACTAGCGGGAGAAACGAGCAGTACTTC. Its protein product is CASSQGTSGRNEQYF.